The 7 T cell receptor beta chains reported below all come from one sample, sequenced in a study of shared clonotypes between healthy human individuals. Assay used: immunoSEQ multiplex PCR; TCRdb lists only in-frame clones, some missing. The table lists under 2.5 million clones, 92% of them singletons. The specimen sequenced was naive CD4+ T cells from PBMCs. Specified subset: CD45RA+ positively selected. All receptors derive from a man younger than 35 in good health. Some clones in this sample may be carry-over from other donors' samples.

V usage is TRBV28 and J usage is TRBJ2-1; the match to TRBD2 covers 11 bases. Germline CDR1 and CDR2: MDHEN and SYDVKM. CDR3 size: 19 residues. V dropped 2 bases and J dropped 4; count of bases not matched to a gene: 13. The CDR3 here is CASSLGLAGGAWGYNEQFF. The CDR3 coding sequence is TGTGCCAGCAGTTTAGGGCTAGCGGGAGGCGCCTGGGGTTACAATGAGCAGTTCTTC.

Details on this clone: At one end the junction does not follow the germline gene, possibly because of a read error. The chain links TRBV7-2 to TRBJ1-4; D may be TRBD1 (5 bases). The CDR3 covers 12 residues. Germline-derived CDR1 and CDR2 are SGHTA and FQGNSA. The CDR3 spells CASSLVSGVLYF. The CDR3 region has the DNA TGTGCCAGCAGCTTAGTCTCGGGGGTTTTATACTTT.

V is TRBV7-9 and J is TRBJ2-7; D not resolved. The germline V gene has CDR1 SEHNR and CDR2 FQNEAQ (reference sequence). V lost 4 bases and J 6 bases, leaving 16 bases between the germline ends. This CDR3 has 14 amino acids. The CDR3 region is CASSSSTYRSEQYF. CDR3 in DNA: TGTGCCAGCAGCTCTTCGACCTACCGCTCCGAGCAGTACTTC.

The chain recombines TRBV4-3 with TRBJ2-7; D ambiguous. Looked up from germline, CDR1 is LGHNA and CDR2 is YSLEER. There are 16 residues in the CDR3. Trimming shortened V by 0 bases and J by 2 bases, and 14 bases separated the two germline ends. The CDR3 is CASSQDQGGFPYEQYF. The DNA for the CDR3 is TGCGCCAGCAGCCAAGATCAAGGCGGTTTTCCCTACGAGCAGTACTTC.

The chain links TRBV11-2 to TRBJ2-5, with 10 positions matching TRBD2. Looked up from germline, CDR1 is SGHAT and CDR2 is FQNNGV. The CDR3 is 14 amino acids. V trimming: 6 bases; J trimming: 0 bases; junction bases outside the gene matches: 1. CDR3 sequence (DNA): TGTGCCAGCAGAGGACTAGCGGACCAAGAGACCCAGTACTTC. Translated, it gives CASRGLADQETQYF.

The rearrangement joins TRBV2 to TRBJ2-2; unclear D gene. CDR3 length equals 14 residues. Germline lookup yields CDR1 SNHLY and CDR2 FYNNEI. V was pared by 7 bases and J by 0 bases, with 9 bases between. CDR3 sequence reads: CASTEIANTGELFF. The CDR3 nucleotides are TGTGCCAGCACCGAGATTGCGAACACCGGGGAGCTGTTTTTT.

The V and J genes are TRBV28 and TRBJ1-4; 7 nucleotides align to TRBD1. J gave up 8 bases and V 6 bases, and 9 bases lay outside the gene matches. The CDR3 sequence is 14 residues long. The V gene's germline CDR1 is MDHEN and CDR2 SYDVKM. CDR3 region: CASRSTGVGEKLFF. CDR3 nucleotide sequence: TGTGCCAGCAGGTCCACAGGGGTGGGGGAAAAACTGTTTTTT.